These T cell receptor beta chains were read from a single sample in a study of blood T cell repertoires in COVID-19. Some clones are missing from TCRdb's copy, which holds only in-frame ones; the method was immunoSEQ multiplex PCR. The table includes some 200,000 clones, around 83% detected once. Input material: peripheral blood. Source of these receptors: a human donor in a cohort sampled during active COVID-19. The CDR3 runs from the conserved cysteine through the conserved F or W. A D gene is named only where the DNA matches it firmly. Only some rows state a clone size, as once, few, many or a class for expanded clones.

. | TRBJ1-1 | once | TRBV5-1 | CASSLVAGANTEAFF | TGCGCCAGCAGCTTGGTAGCAGGGGCGAACACTGAAGCTTTCTTT
TRBD1 | TRBJ1-1 | . | TRBV7-9 | CASSPPTGDTEAFF | TGTGCCAGCAGCCCACCCACAGGGGACACTGAAGCTTTCTTT
TRBD2 | TRBJ2-7 | . | TRBV15 | CATSREAGIYEQYF | TGTGCCACCAGCAGAGAAGCGGGAATCTACGAGCAGTACTTC
. | TRBJ1-2 | . | TRBV7-9 | CASRSTGYGYTF | TGTGCCAGCAGGTCGACAGGATATGGCTACACCTTC
TRBD1 | TRBJ1-4 | . | TRBV25-1 | CASSGDRRNEKLFF | TGTGCCAGCAGTGGGGACAGGCGTAATGAAAAACTGTTTTTT
. | TRBJ1-2 | . | TRBV28 | CASSPTPGGRSYGYTF | TGTGCCAGCAGTCCCACCCCCGGGGGGCGGTCCTATGGCTACACCTTC
TRBD1 | TRBJ1-6 | once | TRBV19 | CASSITGTAADSPLHF | TGTGCCAGTAGTATTACCGGGACAGCAGCGGATTCACCCCTCCACTTT
. | TRBJ2-7 | . | TRBV28 | CASTWGFGNEQYF | TGTGCCAGCACCTGGGGTTTCGGGAACGAGCAGTACTTC
TRBD1 | TRBJ1-1 | . | TRBV6-5 | CASSYGSRGPEAFF | TGTGCCAGCAGTTACGGGTCCAGGGGGCCTGAAGCTTTCTTT
TRBD1 | TRBJ2-2 | . | TRBV5-4 | CASSLRQGVTGELFF | TGTGCCAGCAGCTTACGACAGGGGGTCACCGGGGAGCTGTTTTTT
TRBD2 | TRBJ2-7 | . | TRBV2 | CASSLAGGRSEQYF | TGTGCCAGCAGTCTAGCGGGAGGGCGCAGCGAGCAGTACTTC
. | TRBJ2-5 | . | TRBV4-1 | CASSQAGVETQYF | TGCGCCAGCAGCCAGGCTGGAGTGGAGACCCAGTACTTC
TRBD1 | TRBJ1-1 | . | TRBV6-6 | CASSLDRVAEAFF | TGTGCCAGCAGTCTGGACAGGGTGGCTGAAGCTTTCTTT
TRBD2 | TRBJ2-7 | . | TRBV3-1/TRBV3-2 | CASSQGPWREPYEQYF | TGTGCCAGCAGCCAAGGGCCGTGGCGGGAGCCCTACGAGCAGTACTTC
. | TRBJ2-7 | . | TRBV5-1 | CASSLGSGGAYEQYF | TGCGCCAGCAGCTTGGGGTCGGGTGGCGCCTACGAGCAGTACTTC
. | TRBJ2-2 | . | TRBV5-1 | CASSPAGAPGAGELFF | TGCGCCAGCAGCCCCGCGGGGGCACCAGGCGCCGGGGAGCTGTTTTTT
. | TRBJ1-1 | . | TRBV28 | CASTLRMNTEAFF | TGTGCCAGCACCTTGAGGATGAACACTGAAGCTTTCTTT
. | TRBJ2-2 | . | TRBV28 | CASTGPGVGAGELFF | TGTGCCAGCACAGGACCGGGAGTTGGTGCCGGGGAGCTGTTTTTT
TRBD2 | TRBJ2-3 | many | TRBV10-1 | CASGSGLAGDTQYF | TGCGCCAGCGGCTCGGGACTAGCGGGCGATACGCAGTATTTT
. | TRBJ2-1 | . | TRBV28 | CASSLRDLGTNEQFF | TGTGCCAGCAGTCTCCGGGACTTGGGAACCAATGAGCAGTTCTTC
. | TRBJ2-1 | . | TRBV2 | CASRDFSLVYNEQFF | TGTGCCAGCAGGGACTTCAGCCTGGTTTACAATGAGCAGTTCTTC
TRBD1 | TRBJ2-4 | . | TRBV7-8 | CASSLEGQGAYIQYF | TGTGCCAGCAGCTTAGAGGGCCAGGGGGCATACATTCAGTACTTC
TRBD1 | TRBJ2-2 | . | TRBV7-9 | CASSLRRQGNTGELFF | TGTGCCAGCAGCTTAAGGAGACAGGGCAACACCGGGGAGCTGTTTTTT
. | TRBJ2-7 | few | TRBV5-1 | CASSLGGGSHYEQYF | TGCGCCAGCAGCTTGGGAGGTGGGAGCCACTACGAGCAGTACTTC
TRBD2 | TRBJ2-5 | . | TRBV5-1 | CASSAMTLAGQETQYF | TGCGCCAGCAGCGCCATGACTCTAGCGGGACAAGAGACCCAGTACTTC
. | TRBJ1-5 | . | TRBV5-6 | CASSLFDSSNQPQHF | TGTGCCAGCAGCTTGTTCGACAGTAGCAATCAGCCCCAGCATTTT
TRBD2 | TRBJ2-1 | . | TRBV7-2 | CASSLGLAGGPWQFF | TGTGCCAGCAGCTTAGGCCTAGCGGGAGGGCCGTGGCAGTTCTTC
TRBD2 | TRBJ2-7 | . | TRBV10-3 | CAISASGPFSYEQYF | TGTGCCATCAGTGCTAGCGGCCCATTCTCCTACGAGCAGTACTTC
TRBD2 | TRBJ2-3 | . | TRBV30 | CAWSVARTSGRSDTQYF | TGTGCCTGGAGTGTAGCTCGGACTAGCGGGAGATCAGATACGCAGTATTTT
TRBD2 | TRBJ2-2 | once | TRBV6-4 | CASSDTSGSNTGELFF | TGTGCCAGCAGTGACACTAGCGGGAGTAACACCGGGGAGCTGTTTTTT
. | TRBJ1-3 | . | TRBV9 | CASSVDPGGSGNTIYF | TGTGCCAGCAGCGTAGATCCGGGAGGCTCTGGAAACACCATATATTTT
. | TRBJ2-3 | few | TRBV19 | CASRDRLRWDTQYF | TGTGCCAGTAGGGATAGGTTGAGGTGGGATACGCAGTATTTT
TRBD1 | TRBJ1-1 | . | TRBV11-2 | CASSLETGGTEAFF | TGTGCCAGCAGCTTAGAGACAGGGGGCACTGAAGCTTTCTTT
. | TRBJ2-7 | . | TRBV18 | CASSPISGLPTTYEQYF | TGTGCCAGCTCACCAATCTCGGGTCTTCCCACGACTTACGAGCAGTACTTC
. | TRBJ2-1 | . | TRBV14 | CASSSQSYNEQFF | TGTGCCAGCAGCTCACAGTCCTACAATGAGCAGTTCTTC
TRBD2 | TRBJ2-7 | . | TRBV4-1 | CASSQVTSGSYEQYF | TGCGCCAGCAGCCAAGTTACTAGCGGGAGCTACGAGCAGTACTTC
. | TRBJ1-5 | . | TRBV6-6 | CASSPAGFKEPQHF | TGTGCCAGCAGCCCCGCGGGTTTCAAGGAGCCCCAGCATTTT
TRBD1 | TRBJ2-1 | . | TRBV16 | CASSLDRGLAPFF | TGTGCCAGCAGCCTCGACAGGGGTCTAGCTCCGTTCTTC
TRBD2 | TRBJ2-1 | . | TRBV28 | CASSLSIAGATGNEQFF | TGTGCCAGCAGTCTGTCGATAGCGGGAGCGACGGGGAATGAGCAGTTCTTC
TRBD1 | TRBJ1-6 | . | TRBV19 | CASSPRGTGVASPLHF | TGTGCCAGTAGTCCTCGCGGGACAGGGGTCGCCTCACCCCTCCACTTT
. | TRBJ2-2 | . | TRBV5-1 | CASSPELTGELFF | TGCGCCAGCAGCCCCGAGCTCACCGGGGAGCTGTTTTTT
. | TRBJ2-5 | . | TRBV10-1 | CPRHEQGQETQYF | TGCCCCCGCCACGAACAGGGTCAAGAGACCCAGTACTTC
TRBD2 | TRBJ2-3 | . | TRBV28 | CASSFGLAGRTDTQYF | TGTGCCAGCAGTTTCGGACTAGCGGGCCGCACAGATACGCAGTATTTT
TRBD1 | TRBJ1-2 | . | TRBV5-4 | CASSRQGALYGYTF | TGTGCCAGCAGTAGACAGGGGGCTCTCTATGGCTACACCTTC
. | TRBJ1-4 | few | TRBV9 | CASSVYEGANEKLFF | TGTGCCAGCAGCGTTTATGAAGGAGCTAATGAAAAACTGTTTTTT
. | TRBJ2-5 | . | TRBV18 | CASSPDRQYQETQYF | TGTGCCAGCTCACCGGACAGACAGTACCAAGAGACCCAGTACTTC
. | TRBJ2-5 | . | TRBV5-1 | CASSLLTAGPGETQYF | TGCGCCAGCAGCTTGTTAACGGCAGGACCAGGGGAGACCCAGTACTTC
. | TRBJ2-1 | . | TRBV11-2 | CASSLELYNEQFF | TGTGCCAGCAGCTTAGAACTTTACAATGAGCAGTTCTTC